This paragraph reports one T cell receptor beta chain. The sample belongs to a study of blood T cell repertoires in COVID-19. About the study: The United States, Italy and Spain were the sources of the acute and convalescent COVID-19 samples. From T cells, B-cell-depleted T cells, or PBMCs came the material, which was cDNA or gDNA.

Per the original methods: Scientists estimated how many nucleated cells there were by amplifying reference gene primers. TCRdb's table, derived via immunoSEQ multiplex PCR, lists solely in-frame clones and lacks some. That table is the source of V, J and clone size, and D and trimming were worked out from the DNA. This table holds about 400,000 clones, around nine tenths found once. Trimming pared 7 bases from V and 6 bases from J, leaving 13 bases between. The CDR3 is 13 amino acids. Sample: peripheral blood. The sequence came from a woman in her twenties or thirties with acute or convalescent COVID-19. The genes are TRBV12-3 or TRBV12-4 and TRBJ1-5; D unresolved. The CDR3 loop is CASNQVIGQPQHF. In nucleotides, the CDR3 is TGTGCCAGCAACCAGGTAATAGGTCAGCCCCAGCATTTT.